The clone carrying this T cell receptor beta chain was picked up many times. The CDR3 extends over 14 amino acids. Trimming took off 1 base at V and 0 bases at J, with 5 bases between the two ends. CDR1 and CDR2 from the germline V gene are KGHSH and LQKENI. This specimen belongs to a study of patients with pleural tuberculosis. TCRdb itself ran the reads through MiXCR, one entry per CDR3 protein. The top ten clones hold roughly 15% of a sample with around 54,000 distinct CDR3 sequences, about 6.8% of them seen once. The gene calls are TRBV18 and TRBJ2-3; D unresolved. The TCR originated in a human donor with pleural tuberculosis. The CDR3 nucleotides read TGTGCCAGCTCACCACGACGGAGCACAGATACGCAGTATTTT. Its protein product is CASSPRRSTDTQYF.